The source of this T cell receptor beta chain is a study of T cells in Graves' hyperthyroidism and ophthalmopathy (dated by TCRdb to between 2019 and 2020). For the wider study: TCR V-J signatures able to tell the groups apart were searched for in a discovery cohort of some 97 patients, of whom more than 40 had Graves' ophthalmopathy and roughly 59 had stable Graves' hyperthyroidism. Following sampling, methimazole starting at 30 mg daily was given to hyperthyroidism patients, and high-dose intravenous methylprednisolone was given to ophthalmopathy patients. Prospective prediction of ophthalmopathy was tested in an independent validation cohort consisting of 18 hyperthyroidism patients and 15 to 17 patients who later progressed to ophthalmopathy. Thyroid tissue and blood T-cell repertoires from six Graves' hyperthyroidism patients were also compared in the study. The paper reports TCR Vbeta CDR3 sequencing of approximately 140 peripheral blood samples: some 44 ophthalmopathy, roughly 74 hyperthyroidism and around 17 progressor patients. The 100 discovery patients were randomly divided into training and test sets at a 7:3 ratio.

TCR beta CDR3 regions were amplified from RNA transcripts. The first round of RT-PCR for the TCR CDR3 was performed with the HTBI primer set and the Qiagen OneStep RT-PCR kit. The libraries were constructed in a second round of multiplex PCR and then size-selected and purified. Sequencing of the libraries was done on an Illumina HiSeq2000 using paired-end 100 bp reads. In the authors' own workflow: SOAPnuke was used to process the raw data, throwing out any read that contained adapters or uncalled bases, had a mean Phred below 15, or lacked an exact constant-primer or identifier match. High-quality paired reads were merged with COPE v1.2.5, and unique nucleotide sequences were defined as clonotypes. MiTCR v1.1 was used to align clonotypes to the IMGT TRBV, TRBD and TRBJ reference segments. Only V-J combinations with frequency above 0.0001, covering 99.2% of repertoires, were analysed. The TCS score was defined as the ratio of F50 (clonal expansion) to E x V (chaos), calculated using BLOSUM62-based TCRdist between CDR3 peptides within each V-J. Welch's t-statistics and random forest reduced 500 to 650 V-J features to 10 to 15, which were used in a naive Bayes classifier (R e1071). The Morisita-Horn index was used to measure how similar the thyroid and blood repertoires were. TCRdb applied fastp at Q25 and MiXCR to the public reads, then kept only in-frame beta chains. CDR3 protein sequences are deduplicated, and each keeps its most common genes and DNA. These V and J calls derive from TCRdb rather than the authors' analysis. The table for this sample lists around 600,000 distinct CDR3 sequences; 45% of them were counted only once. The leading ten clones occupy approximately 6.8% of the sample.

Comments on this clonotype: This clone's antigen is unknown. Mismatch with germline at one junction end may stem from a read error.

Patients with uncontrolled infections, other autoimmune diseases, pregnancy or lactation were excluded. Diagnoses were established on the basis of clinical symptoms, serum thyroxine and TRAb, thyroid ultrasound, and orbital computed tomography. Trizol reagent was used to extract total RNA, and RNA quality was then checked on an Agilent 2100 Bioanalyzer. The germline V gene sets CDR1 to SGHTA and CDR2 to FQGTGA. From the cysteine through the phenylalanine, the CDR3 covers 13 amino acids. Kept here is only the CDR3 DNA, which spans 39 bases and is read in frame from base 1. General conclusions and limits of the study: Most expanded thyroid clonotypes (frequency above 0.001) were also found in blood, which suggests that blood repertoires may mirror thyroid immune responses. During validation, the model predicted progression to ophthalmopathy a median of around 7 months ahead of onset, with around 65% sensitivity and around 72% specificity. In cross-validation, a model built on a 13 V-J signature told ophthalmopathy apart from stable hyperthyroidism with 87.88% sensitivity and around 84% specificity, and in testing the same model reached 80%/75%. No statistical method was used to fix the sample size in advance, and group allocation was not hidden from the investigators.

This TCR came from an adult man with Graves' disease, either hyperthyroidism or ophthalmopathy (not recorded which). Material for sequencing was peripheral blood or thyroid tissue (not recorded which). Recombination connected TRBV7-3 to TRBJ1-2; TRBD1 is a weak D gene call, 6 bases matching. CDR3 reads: CASSYRVSYGYTF. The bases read TGCGCCAGCAGCTACAGGGTTAGCTATGGCTACACCTTC.